This TCR beta chain was identified during a study of human T cells and chemical hapten exposure. Across the study: It was small differences in pooled library volume that mainly caused per-sample TCR yields to vary.

Sample time point: patch test 1, 2 weeks after DPC sensitization. The treatment here: therapeutic diphenylcyclopropenone sensitization with weekly scalp DPC. Unfractionated whole blood served as the source for total RNA extraction. Each CDR3 protein is one row after TCRdb ran MiXCR on the RACE reads. The sample yields about 360,000 distinct CDR3 sequences, around 5% seen once. The germline V gene has CDR1 SGHDN and CDR2 FVKESK. CDR3 length: 13 amino acids. Trimming shortened V by 0 bases and J by 14 bases, and 13 bases separated the two germline ends. The sample consisted of whole blood, taken in connection with sensitization to the hapten diphenylcyclopropenone (DPC). The gene calls are TRBV14 and TRBJ1-4; possible D gene TRBD1, 6 bases. This sequence was found in a woman aged 50 to 60 with alopecia areata. Some clones in this sample may be carry-over from other donors' samples. The CDR3 DNA follows: TGTGCCAGCAGCCAAGACTTACAGGGCTCGCTGTTTTTT. It specifies CASSQDLQGSLFF. Looking up the rest from reference TRBV14 and TRBJ1-4 gives the full variable domain: EAGVTQFPSHSVIEKGQTVTLRCDPISGHDNLYWYRRVMGKEIKFLLHFVKESKQDESGMPNNRFLAERTGGTYSTLKVQPAELEDSGVYFCASSQDLQGSLFFGSGTQLSVL.